These 12 T cell receptor beta chains share one sample of origin, sequenced in a study of lymphopenia after photon versus proton radiotherapy. Generated by immunoSEQ multiplex PCR, the TCRdb table keeps only in-frame clones and is missing some. The repertoire holds thousands of clones, with 70% to 85% as singletons. The input for sequencing was peripheral blood, taken from a patient treated with photon-based radiotherapy. These receptors came from a man under 40 with gastric cancer.

In the case of this clone: Other DNA sequences in this sample translate to the same CDR3. The chain joins TRBV9 to TRBJ1-1; 10 nucleotides match TRBD1. J lost 8 bases, V lost 1 base, and 2 bases had no gene match. The CDR3 has 13 residues. CDR1 and CDR2 from the germline V gene are SGDLS and YYNGEE. CDR3: CASSVRGQGEAFF. The CDR3 DNA is TGTGCCAGCAGCGTAAGGGGACAGGGGGAAGCTTTCTTT.

The V and J genes are TRBV7-2 and TRBJ1-2; tentatively, D is TRBD1 (6 bases). This CDR3 has 15 amino acids. The germline V and J ends were trimmed by 3 bases and 8 bases, with 19 bases remaining between them. Germline V lookup: CDR1 SGHTA, CDR2 FQGNSA. The CDR3, as DNA: TGTGCCAGCAGCTTCCCCGGGGGCGAGGGTTACGGCTACACCTTC. Its translation is CASSFPGGEGYGYTF.

The genes are TRBV15 and TRBJ1-1; 7 bases fit TRBD1. V lost 0 bases, J lost 1 base, and 8 bases stayed unmatched. The CDR3 spans 17 residues. Germline assignment: CDR1 LNHNV and CDR2 YYDKDF (reference sequence). This CDR3 reads CATSREHPGTANTEAFF. The CDR3 region has the DNA TGTGCCACCAGCAGAGAACATCCCGGGACAGCGAACACTGAAGCTTTCTTT.

The J gene is TRBJ1-4, the V gene TRBV5-1, with D uncertain. The V and J ends lost 0 bases and 8 bases respectively, with 14 bases between them. CDR3 length: 15 residues. Per germline, CDR1 SGHRS and CDR2 YFSETQ. The CDR3 reads CASSLGSGSGEKLFF. For the CDR3, the DNA is TGCGCCAGCAGCTTGGGCTCCGGGTCGGGGGAAAAACTGTTTTTT.

The chain recombines TRBV9 with TRBJ2-3, with a weak D call TRBD1 (5 bases). From germline, CDR1 is SGDLS and CDR2 YYNGEE. The CDR3 length is 16 residues. V was shortened by 0 bases and J by 2 bases, with 13 bases between the two germline ends. This CDR3 is CASSVVVGAHTDTQYF. CDR3 sequence (DNA): TGTGCCAGCAGCGTAGTTGTAGGGGCCCACACAGATACGCAGTATTTT.

This chain connects TRBV5-5 to TRBJ2-1; D might be TRBD2 (5 bases). The V and J ends lost 4 bases and 10 bases respectively, with 15 bases between them. The CDR3 is 13 amino acids. Germline V gives CDR1 SGHKS, CDR2 YYEKEE (reference sequence). CDR3: CASSPPQRTEQFF. The CDR3 coding sequence is TGTGCCAGCAGCCCCCCCCAGCGGACGGAGCAGTTCTTC. The full variable domain, rest sourced from reference TRBV5-5 and TRBJ2-1, is DAGVTQSPTHLIKTRGQQVTLRCSPISGHKSVSWYQQVLGQGPQFIFQYYEKEERGRGNFPDRFSARQFPNYSSELNVNALLLGDSALYLCASSPPQRTEQFFGPGTRLTVL.

The chain links TRBV18 to TRBJ2-1; TRBD2 matches 7 bases. The CDR3 is made up of 14 amino acids. V lost 10 bases, J lost 5 bases, and 11 bases stayed unmatched. From germline, CDR1 is KGHSH and CDR2 LQKENI. The CDR3 DNA reads TGTGCCACCTCCGGGACTACCCAGAACAATGAGCAGTTCTTC. Translated, it gives CATSGTTQNNEQFF.

This clone was detected only a few times. The chain combines TRBV11-2 with TRBJ2-5, with D unclear. The CDR3 spans 15 residues. Germline assignment: CDR1 SGHAT and CDR2 FQNNGV. V lost 0 bases and J lost 5, with 13 bases in between. The CDR3 bases are TGTGCCAGCAGCTTAGACCCTACTACTTGGGAGACCCAGTACTTC. This codes for CASSLDPTTWETQYF.

V and J are TRBV10-3 and TRBJ2-5; TRBD2 matches at 12 bases. Germline V gene lookup returns CDR1 ENHRY and CDR2 SYGVKD. The length of the CDR3 is 15 residues. Trimming cost V 8 bases and J 4 bases; bases outside gene matches: 8. The CDR3 here is CAIAGKLAGGETQYF. The CDR3 DNA sequence: TGTGCCATCGCCGGGAAACTAGCGGGGGGAGAGACCCAGTACTTC.

This clone came up a few times. The chain combines TRBV6-5 with TRBJ2-1, with 9 positions matching TRBD1. The length of the CDR3 is 15 residues. The trim removed 7 bases at V and 4 bases at J, leaving 8 bases unmatched. Germline V CDR1 and CDR2: MNHEY, SVGAGI. This CDR3 is CASNPTGGMYNEQFF. The CDR3 region has the DNA TGTGCCAGCAACCCGACAGGGGGAATGTACAATGAGCAGTTCTTC.

The V and J genes are TRBV2 and TRBJ1-1; D gene ambiguous. Trimming took 6 bases from V and 1 from J, leaving 6 bases between them. The CDR3 covers 12 residues. Germline CDR1 and CDR2: SNHLY and FYNNEI. The CDR3 protein is CASSLTNTEAFF. DNA for the CDR3: TGTGCCAGCAGCCTGACGAACACTGAAGCTTTCTTT. The full variable domain, rest sourced from reference TRBV2 and TRBJ1-1, is EPEVTQTPSHQVTQMGQEVILRCVPISNHLYFYWYRQILGQKVEFLVSFYNNEISEKSEIFDDQFSVERPDGSNFTLKIRSTKLEDSAMYFCASSLTNTEAFFGQGTRLTVV.

The V gene is TRBV5-1, the J gene TRBJ1-4; the match to TRBD1 covers 9 bases. This CDR3 region has 15 residues. Germline V CDR1 and CDR2: SGHRS, YFSETQ. V shed 3 bases and J 7 bases; nucleotides not matched to a gene: 7. Here the CDR3 DNA reads TGCGCCAGCAGCTGGACGGGACAGGGTGCTGAAAAACTGTTTTTT. It is translated as CASSWTGQGAEKLFF.